This T cell receptor beta chain emerged from a study of T cell repertoires in cytomegalovirus infection. Overall study context: Indications of both CMV infection and matching HLA type were provided by public TCR beta signatures. Regarding the study as a whole: Accumulated public TCR beta family frequency recognized individuals carrying CMV together with the relevant HLA. Ex vivo responses were dominated by HLA-C-restricted CMV-specific TCR beta clonotypes.

The table lists this clonotype with a few counts. Its target is not known. Trimming removed 0 bases from V and 1 base from J, with 12 bases in between. CDR3 length: 16 amino acids. TCRdb called the reads again in MiXCR, with one record for every CDR3 protein. The sample lists roughly 100,000 distinct CDR3 sequences, about 15% occurring once. Sequencing was carried out using PBMCs. This chain connects TRBV12-3 or TRBV12-4 to TRBJ1-2; no firm D call. The TCR comes from a human donor in good health (CMV status not recorded). Some clones in this sample may be carry-over from other donors' samples. CDR3 coding DNA: TGTGCCAGCAGTTTAGCGCGGCAGGAAGATAACTATGGCTACACCTTC. Its protein is CASSLARQEDNYGYTF.